The clone carrying this TCR beta chain showed up just a few times. Deletions cut 5 bases from V and 4 bases from J, with 11 bases between. The CDR3 sequence is 13 residues long. The germline V gene encodes CDR1 SGHTA and CDR2 FQGNSA. This sample was taken from a study of CD8+CD57+ T cells in acquired aplastic anemia. The overall study: Among healthy donors, CD4+ cells averaged approximately 10 million reads.

Genomic DNA provided the template from which TCR beta VDJ and CDR3 profiles were obtained. MiXCR, applied by TCRdb to the reads, yields one record per CDR3 protein. The data show about 160,000 distinct CDR3 sequences, 35% to 55% seen once. The rearrangement joins TRBV7-2 to TRBJ2-5; no clear D. Sequenced sample: sorted CD4+, CD8+, or CD8+CD57+ T cells (not recorded which) from PBMCs. The clonotype originates from a human donor in good health. CDR3 loop: CASSPGGAETQYF. The CDR3 DNA reads TGTGCCAGCAGCCCCGGTGGTGCAGAGACCCAGTACTTC.